This is a list of T cell receptor beta chains from one sample in a study of control samples from healthy donors and cancer patients. The table came from immunoSEQ multiplex PCR; TCRdb's copy has only in-frame clones and leaves some out. The table includes roughly 52,000 clones, 95% detected once. The sample consisted of blood. The receptors were gathered from a man aged 25 to 40 in good health. The CDR3 runs from the conserved cysteine through the conserved F or W. A D gene is named only where the DNA matches it firmly. Clone size, where shown, is once, few, many, or a class for clones that have expanded.

j_gene,d_gene,abundance,v_gene,CDR3nt,CDR3aa
TRBJ1-1,TRBD1,-,TRBV5-1,TGCGCCAGCAGCTGGGACAGTAACACTGAAGCTTTCTTT,CASSWDSNTEAFF
TRBJ2-5,-,-,TRBV5-1,TGCGCCAGCAGCTTGGAGGCAGGGGCAAATAGGGAGACCCAGTACTTC,CASSLEAGANRETQYF
TRBJ1-5,-,-,TRBV28,TGTGCCAGCACCCCGGAAGGGGAGGGCAATCAGCCCCAGCATTTT,CASTPEGEGNQPQHF
TRBJ2-3,-,-,TRBV7-8,TGTGCCAGCAGCTTAGCGCTTGGTAGCACAGATACGCAGTATTTT,CASSLALGSTDTQYF
TRBJ2-1,-,-,TRBV24-1,TGTGCCACCAGTGATTGGGGGGATGGAGTGCATGAGCAGTTCTTC,CATSDWGDGVHEQFF
TRBJ1-5,-,-,TRBV9,TGTGCCAGCAGCGCCGGACAGAAGTGGGGGCCCCAGCATTTT,CASSAGQKWGPQHF
TRBJ2-3,TRBD2,-,TRBV19,TGTGCCAGTAGTTCCCTAGCGGGGGGGACAGATACGCAGTATTTT,CASSSLAGGTDTQYF
TRBJ1-1,-,-,TRBV7-2,TGTGCCAGCAGCCAGACGGTTGAAGCTTTCTTT,CASSQTVEAFF
TRBJ2-5,-,-,TRBV4-1,TGCGCCAGCAGCCAAGAAGGGCATAAGCAAGAGACCCAGTACTTC,CASSQEGHKQETQYF
TRBJ1-2,-,-,TRBV5-1,TGCGCCAGCAGCTTGGGACAGGCCAACTATGGCTACACCTTC,CASSLGQANYGYTF
TRBJ1-3,-,-,TRBV9,TGTCCCCAAGGGCAGAGCTCTGGAAACACCATATATTTT,CPQGQSSGNTIYF
TRBJ2-7,TRBD2,-,TRBV5-6,TGTGCCAGCAGCTTGGTCGGACTAGCGGGCCCCTACGAGCAGTACTTC,CASSLVGLAGPYEQYF
TRBJ1-2,TRBD1,-,TRBV5-1,TGCGCCAGCAGCTGGACAGGGGTTGGCTACACCTTC,CASSWTGVGYTF
TRBJ2-5,-,-,TRBV4-1,TGCGCCAGCAGAACGGTGCAAGGAAAAGAGACCCAGTACTTC,CASRTVQGKETQYF
TRBJ1-1,-,once,TRBV27,TGTGCCAGCAGTTTATATAGGGTCACTGAAGCTTTCTTT,CASSLYRVTEAFF
TRBJ1-5,-,-,TRBV5-4,TGTGCCAGCAGCTTGATGTCGGAAAATAGCAATCAGCCCCAGCATTTT,CASSLMSENSNQPQHF
TRBJ2-7,TRBD2,-,TRBV27,TGTGCCAGCAGTTCTAGCGGGAAGCGCACCTACGAGCAGTACTTC,CASSSSGKRTYEQYF
TRBJ1-4,-,-,TRBV7-9,TGTGCCAGCAGCTTATACCTGGCAGGGGATAATGAAAAACTGTTTTTT,CASSLYLAGDNEKLFF
TRBJ2-7,-,-,TRBV11-2,TGTGCCAGCAGCTTAGGCGACAGGATCTCCTACGAGCAGTACTTC,CASSLGDRISYEQYF
TRBJ2-1,TRBD2,once,TRBV2,TGTGCCAGCACAAGGATCGGGACTAGCGGTTACAATGAGCAGTTCTTC,CASTRIGTSGYNEQFF
TRBJ2-3,-,-,TRBV27,TGTGCCAGCAGTTTAGGCCTGAACACAGATACGCAGTATTTT,CASSLGLNTDTQYF
TRBJ2-1,TRBD1,once,TRBV11-2,TGTGCCAGCAGCTTAGCACCCCACAGGGGCCATGAGCAGTTCTTC,CASSLAPHRGHEQFF
TRBJ2-5,-,-,TRBV5-1,TGCGCCAGCAGCTTTCTCCCGAGGGGGCAAGAGACCCAGTACTTC,CASSFLPRGQETQYF
TRBJ2-2,-,-,TRBV29-1,TGCAGCGTTGGCAGAGGGCTAGGCGGGGAGCTGTTTTTT,CSVGRGLGGELFF
TRBJ2-7,-,-,TRBV4-3,TGCGCCAGCAGCCAAGCTACTACAGTCCCCTACGAGCAGTACTTC,CASSQATTVPYEQYF
TRBJ1-3,-,-,TRBV5-1,TGCGCCAGCAGAGTCGGGCAGGGCGGGTACACCATATATTTT,CASRVGQGGYTIYF
TRBJ1-6,-,-,TRBV18,TGTGCCAGCTCACCAACAGGGTCCAATTCACCCCTCCACTTT,CASSPTGSNSPLHF
TRBJ2-7,-,-,TRBV18,TGTGCCAGCTCACCGGGGGGGCCCTACGAGCAGTACTTC,CASSPGGPYEQYF
TRBJ2-5,-,-,TRBV5-1,TGCGCCAGCAGCTCGATCCAGGGACAAGAGACCCAGTACTTC,CASSSIQGQETQYF
TRBJ1-4,-,-,TRBV7-8,TGTGCCAGCAGCTTAGTTCCGTCAACTAATGAAAAACTGTTTTTT,CASSLVPSTNEKLFF
TRBJ2-3,TRBD2,-,TRBV7-9,TGTGCCAGCAGCCCTTATAGCGGGAGAGGGACAGATACGCAGTATTTT,CASSPYSGRGTDTQYF
TRBJ2-2,TRBD1,-,TRBV7-6,TGTGCCAGCAGCCCGAGACAGGGGGCTGGGACCGGGGAGCTGTTTTTT,CASSPRQGAGTGELFF
TRBJ2-1,-,-,TRBV5-1,TGCGCCAGCAGCCCCTCACTAGGGGGCAATGAGCAGTTCTTC,CASSPSLGGNEQFF
TRBJ2-7,-,-,TRBV6-1,TGTGCCAGCAGTGAAGAGGAATACGAGCAGTACTTC,CASSEEEYEQYF
TRBJ2-1,TRBD2,-,TRBV5-6,TGTGCCAGCAGCTTGAGTCTAGCGGGTGGTAGTGAGCAGTTCTTC,CASSLSLAGGSEQFF
TRBJ1-2,-,-,TRBV6-1,TGTGCCAGCAGTGAAGTCAGGGGCATGGCGCATGGCTACACCTTC,CASSEVRGMAHGYTF